Listed below are T cell receptor beta chains from one sample, sequenced in a study of Graves' ophthalmopathy and Graves' hyperthyroidism. TCRdb re-called the multiplex PCR reads with MiXCR, one entry per CDR3 protein. The sample consists of almost 750,000 distinct CDR3 sequences, 40% of them appearing once. Specimen: peripheral blood. Receptors were obtained from an adult man with Graves' ophthalmopathy. CDR3s include the opening cysteine and the closing phenylalanine or tryptophan. The D gene is left open where the match is weak. Clone size is shown for a subset of rows, as once, few, many or a class of expanded clone.

j_call | clone_size | d_call | v_call | cdr3_nt | cdr3_aa
TRBJ1-3 | once | NA | TRBV10-3 | TGTGCCAGCAGTTACGATTCCCGAGACCGCGGAAACACCATATATTTT | CASSYDSRDRGNTIYF
TRBJ1-5 | few | NA | TRBV7-9 | TGTGCCAGCAGCCCTCTCCTCAGTTCCAGTCAGCCCCAGCATTTT | CASSPLLSSSQPQHF
TRBJ1-1 | few | NA | TRBV2 | TGTGCCAGCAGTGACGTGGGGGCGCTCACTGAAGCTTTCTTT | CASSDVGALTEAFF
TRBJ1-1 | NA | NA | TRBV9 | TGTGCCAGCAAGACCCCAGGGCACACTGAAGCTTTCTTT | CASKTPGHTEAFF
TRBJ1-1 | NA | TRBD1 | TRBV2 | TGTGCCAGCCCTGGACAGGGGGGCACTGAAGCTTTCTTT | CASPGQGGTEAFF
TRBJ1-4 | NA | NA | TRBV15 | TGTGCCACCAGCAGTTGGGCAGGAGAAAAACTGTTTTTT | CATSSWAGEKLFF
TRBJ2-2 | many | NA | TRBV7-2 | TGTGCCAGCAGCTTAGTGCCCCCCCCCGGCGGGGAGCTGTTTTTT | CASSLVPPPGGELFF
TRBJ1-5 | NA | TRBD1 | TRBV20-1 | TGCAGTGCTGGCAAGACAGGGAATAGCAATCAGCCCCAGCATTTT | CSAGKTGNSNQPQHF
TRBJ2-7 | NA | NA | TRBV19 | TGTGCCAGTAGGCGGGGCGGCTCTTTTCCCTACGAGCAGTACTTC | CASRRGGSFPYEQYF
TRBJ2-5 | NA | NA | TRBV5-4 | TGTGCCAGCAGCTTGGGGCGGAGGGTAGATCTGGAGACCCAGTACTTC | CASSLGRRVDLETQYF
TRBJ2-5 | once | NA | TRBV10-3 | TGTGCCATCAGTGCCAGGTCGACACAGGGCGAGACCCAGTACTTC | CAISARSTQGETQYF
TRBJ1-5 | NA | TRBD1 | TRBV24-1 | TGTGCCACCGTCTATATGCGGACAGGCCCTCCTGGGCCCCAGCATTTT | CATVYMRTGPPGPQHF
TRBJ2-7 | NA | NA | TRBV2 | TGTGCCAGCAGTTACCGCGACCAGTACTACGAGCAGTACTTC | CASSYRDQYYEQYF
TRBJ1-2 | NA | NA | TRBV19 | TGTGCCAGTAGTATAGATTCGTACGGCGGCTATGGCTACACCTTC | CASSIDSYGGYGYTF
TRBJ2-7 | many | NA | TRBV2 | TGTGCCAGCAGTGTCGGCGACCGATTGTACGAGCAGTACTTC | CASSVGDRLYEQYF
TRBJ1-2 | NA | NA | TRBV10-3 | TGTGCCAGCAGCAACAACTCACCCGGATGGGGTGGCTACACCTTC | CASSNNSPGWGGYTF
TRBJ1-2 | NA | TRBD1 | TRBV19 | TGTGCCAGTAGTCCACTATCCGACAGGGGCTATGGCTACACCTTC | CASSPLSDRGYGYTF